This T cell receptor (beta chain) derives from a study of CD8 T cells in ankylosing spondylitis. The TCR beta libraries were generated through quantitative 5'-RACE incorporating molecular barcodes. One entry per CDR3 protein, called by TCRdb with MiXCR from the 5' RACE reads. The profile covers 750,000 to 850,000 distinct CDR3 sequences, with about 11% appearing a single time and approximately 0.5% taken by the ten largest. This clonotype was counted a few times. The antigen is unknown. CDR1 is SGHTA, CDR2 FQGNSA, per germline. This CDR3 is built from 14 residues. V was trimmed by 1 base and J by 4 bases, leaving 11 bases between them. General observations from the study: Within peripheral blood, clones linked to disease were CD8+ and relatively rare. What seemed typical of ankylosing spondylitis blood was a TCR beta motif built from roughly eight highly homologous variants.

The source material was blood, either unsorted or a sorted T cell fraction (not recorded which). The J gene is TRBJ2-7, the V gene TRBV7-2; D is undetermined. The sequence was obtained from a male donor with ankylosing spondylitis. The CDR3 loop is CASSLGGKMYEQYF. The CDR3 nucleotides read TGTGCCAGCAGCTTAGGGGGAAAGATGTACGAGCAGTACTTC. The full variable domain, with the rest looked up from reference TRBV7-2 and TRBJ2-7, is GAGVSQSPSNKVTEKGKDVELRCDPISGHTALYWYRQSLGQGLEFLIYFQGNSAPDKSGLPSDRFSAERTGGSVSTLTIQRTQQEDSAVYLCASSLGGKMYEQYFGPGTRLTVT.